This entry lists 21 T cell receptor beta chains sequenced from one sample in a study of cytomegalovirus exposure and HLA in healthy donors. This PCR relied on a set of 60 Vbeta primers and 13 Jbeta primers. Sequencing was performed with immunoSEQ multiplex PCR; in TCRdb, only in-frame clones are kept and a portion is missing. The sample gives some 140,000 clones, about 85% of which show up once; approximately 6.7% is in the top ten. Material: PBMCs. These receptors originate from a woman aged 30 to 39 in good health and CMV-seropositive.

V gene TRBV5-1 combines with J gene TRBJ2-2, with a tentative D call TRBD1 (5 bases). The CDR3 totals 15 residues. V lost 1 base to trimming and J lost 3 bases, with 10 bases between them. CDR1 is SGHRS and CDR2 is YFSETQ in the germline V gene. CDR3 nucleotide sequence: TGCGCCAGCAGCTTGCAGGGATCTCACACCGGGGAGCTGTTTTTT. Protein product: CASSLQGSHTGELFF.

The CDR3 loop reads CASSLSYSGGVYGYTF. CDR3 bases: TGTGCCAGCAGTTTATCTTATTCAGGGGGTGTTTATGGCTACACCTTC. The rearrangement uses TRBV27 and TRBJ1-2, with 7 bases matching TRBD1. Germline V gene sequence: CDR1 MNHEY, CDR2 SMNVEV (reference sequence). The CDR3 is 16 amino acids. V shed 0 bases, J shed 5 bases, and the junction held 9 bases outside the gene matches.

Of note for this clone: Other DNA sequences in this sample translate to the same CDR3. This rearrangement joins TRBV7-9 to TRBJ2-1, with D possibly matching TRBD2 (6 bases). V dropped 4 bases and J dropped 3 bases, with 7 bases sitting between them. Per the germline V gene, CDR1 is SEHNR and CDR2 is FQNEAQ (reference sequence). CDR3 size: 13 residues. This CDR3 reads CASSSGLYNEQFF. CDR3 nucleotides: TGTGCCAGCAGCTCGGGACTCTACAATGAGCAGTTCTTC.

The CDR3 is CASLSGNTIYF. The CDR3 DNA sequence: TGTGCCAGCCTTTCCGGAAACACCATATATTTT. This chain joins TRBV6-5 and TRBJ1-3; D gene uncertain. Trimming took off 8 bases at V and 4 bases at J, with 6 bases between the two ends. The CDR3 runs to 11 residues. Germline assignment: CDR1 MNHEY and CDR2 SVGAGI.

The rearrangement uses TRBV5-1 and TRBJ2-7, with D perhaps matching TRBD1 (6 bases). This CDR3 comprises 11 residues. The V gene lost 3 bases and the J gene lost 6 bases, with 7 bases spanning the gap. CDR1 SGHRS and CDR2 YFSETQ come from the germline V gene. The CDR3 is CASSSQGEQYF. For the CDR3, the DNA is TGCGCCAGCAGCTCACAGGGCGAGCAGTACTTC.

This clone was found once. The chain links TRBV6-6 to TRBJ2-7, with D hard to call. Germline V gene sequence: CDR1 MNHNY, CDR2 SVGAGI (reference sequence). V was clipped by 5 bases and J by 0 bases, with 14 bases between them. The CDR3 has 15 amino acids. DNA of the CDR3: TGTGCCAGCAGTCTCGACAAATTATCCTCCTACGAGCAGTACTTC. Residues: CASSLDKLSSYEQYF.

V is TRBV4-1 and J is TRBJ1-2, with 7 bases that match TRBD1. This CDR3 has 15 residues. The V and J ends lost 1 base and 2 bases, in that order; junction bases with no gene match: 4. Germline V gene lookup returns CDR1 MGHRA and CDR2 YSYEKL. CDR3 residues: CASSQGPRGNYGYTF. The CDR3 nucleotides read TGCGCCAGCAGCCAAGGCCCCAGGGGGAACTATGGCTACACCTTC.

The rearrangement uses TRBV5-1 and TRBJ1-2, with TRBD1 identical over 8 bases. V dropped 1 base and J dropped 8; count of bases not matched to a gene: 10. Germline V gives CDR1 SGHRS, CDR2 YFSETQ. There are 15 residues in the CDR3. The CDR3 loop is CASSLQTGEQQGYTF. The CDR3 region has the DNA TGCGCCAGCAGCTTGCAGACAGGGGAGCAGCAAGGCTACACCTTC.

The rearrangement uses TRBV6-5 and TRBJ2-7, with TRBD2 identical over 9 bases. The CDR3 is made up of 12 amino acids. Germline trimming cut 6 bases from V and 3 bases from J; bases unmatched to any gene: 0. Germline values: CDR1 MNHEY, CDR2 SVGAGI. This CDR3 reads CASRTSGYEQYF. The CDR3, as DNA: TGTGCCAGCAGGACTAGCGGCTACGAGCAGTACTTC.

This sequence joins TRBV7-9 and TRBJ1-1; D remains ambiguous. CDR3 length: 13 residues. V lost 6 bases and J lost 1, with 9 bases in between. CDR1 is SEHNR and CDR2 is FQNEAQ in the germline V gene (reference sequence). The CDR3 coding sequence is TGTGCCAGCAGTTGGGCCCCGAACACTGAAGCTTTCTTT. Translating gives CASSWAPNTEAFF.

This clone appeared a single time. CDR3 in DNA: TGCGCCAGCAGCGCTCGACAGGGAACAAACACTGAAGCTTTCTTT. Translated, it gives CASSARQGTNTEAFF. The chain combines TRBV5-1 with TRBJ1-1; 7 bases line up with TRBD1. Germline CDR1 and CDR2: SGHRS and YFSETQ. This CDR3 is 15 amino acids long. With V trimmed by 4 bases and J by 2 bases, 8 bases remained unmatched.

This clone was detected only once. This sequence joins TRBV5-1 and TRBJ2-2; maybe TRBD1 (6 bases). CDR3 size: 15 residues. Deletions cut 0 bases from V and 1 base from J, with 7 bases between. From germline, CDR1 is SGHRS and CDR2 YFSETQ. CDR3 residues: CASSLGGLNTGELFF. CDR3 DNA: TGCGCCAGCAGCTTGGGGGGGCTGAACACCGGGGAGCTGTTTTTT.

This chain links TRBV27 with TRBJ1-5, with TRBD1 identical over 10 bases. The CDR3 runs to 15 residues. The junction had 6 bases not matched to a gene; V was cut back by 4 bases and J by 6 bases. Germline loops: CDR1 MNHEY, CDR2 SMNVEV (reference sequence). CDR3 nucleotide sequence: TGTGCCAGCAGTTCCGGGACAGGGGTCGGTCAGCCCCAGCATTTT. The encoded protein is CASSSGTGVGQPQHF.

The chain joins TRBV9 to TRBJ1-2; D is possibly TRBD1 (6 bases). Between the trimmed V and J ends, which lost 8 bases and 0 bases, there was a span of 11 bases. CDR3 length equals 13 residues. Germline V gene data show CDR1 as SGDLS and CDR2 as YYNGEE. CDR3 in DNA: TGTGCCAGTATACCAGGGGCTAACTATGGCTACACCTTC. It yields the protein CASIPGANYGYTF.

V is TRBV19 and J is TRBJ2-4; maybe TRBD2 (5 bases). This CDR3 region has 14 residues. Trimming pared 6 bases from V and 0 bases from J, leaving 9 bases between. Germline values: CDR1 LNHDA, CDR2 SQIVND (reference sequence). The CDR3 here is CASSRGLAKNIQYF. CDR3 sequence (DNA): TGTGCCAGTAGCCGCGGACTAGCCAAAAACATTCAGTACTTC.

The gene calls are TRBV18 and TRBJ1-1; possible D gene TRBD1, 6 bases. With 6 bases removed from V and 2 bases from J, the gap between germline ends came to 13 bases. The CDR3 spans 14 residues. Germline values: CDR1 KGHSH, CDR2 LQKENI. The CDR3 bases are TGTGCCAGCTCTAGGACAGTGATAAACACTGAAGCTTTCTTT. Its translation: CASSRTVINTEAFF.

Only a few counts were recorded for this clone. The chain uses TRBV7-3 and TRBJ2-5, with TRBD2 matching 7 bases. J was trimmed by 5 bases and V by 3 bases; bases with no gene match: 6. The CDR3 extends over 14 amino acids. Germline V gene data show CDR1 as SGHTA and CDR2 as FQGTGA. The CDR3 DNA is TGTGCCAGCAGCTTCACCGGGACTAAGGAGACCCAGTACTTC. Protein sequence: CASSFTGTKETQYF. Drawing the rest from reference TRBV7-3 and TRBJ2-5, the complete variable domain is GAGVSQTPSNKVTEKGKYVELRCDPISGHTALYWYRQSLGQGPEFLIYFQGTGAADDSGLPNDRFFAVRPEGSVSTLKIQRTERGDSAVYLCASSFTGTKETQYFGPGTRLLVL.

In the case of this clone: Compared with germline, one end of the junction differs, possibly owing to a read error. V is TRBV7-9 and J is TRBJ1-6; 10 nucleotides align to TRBD1. The CDR3 runs 15 residues. CDR1 SEHNR and CDR2 FQNEAQ come from the germline V gene (reference sequence). The CDR3 loop is CSSSHGQGVDSPLHF. The DNA for the CDR3 is TGTTCCAGCAGCCACGGACAGGGGGTGGACTCACCCCTCCACTTT.

Worth noting for this clone: The sample holds other DNA sequences that translate to the same CDR3. The CDR3 nucleotides read TGTGCCAGCAGTGAAGAGACAGGGGGTGAAGCTTTCTTT. Its translation is CASSEETGGEAFF. The chain combines TRBV2 with TRBJ1-1; 9 bases fit TRBD1. This CDR3 has 13 residues. The germline V gene has CDR1 SNHLY and CDR2 FYNNEI. After removal of 1 base from V and 7 bases from J, the junction contained 1 base not matched to a gene.

This clone has only one observation. The rearrangement joins TRBV6-6 to TRBJ2-5; tentatively, D is TRBD1 (6 bases). CDR3 length equals 13 residues. Germline CDR1 and CDR2: MNHNY and SVGAGI (reference sequence). With 6 bases removed from V and 0 bases from J, the gap between germline ends came to 8 bases. Here the CDR3 DNA reads TGTGCCAGCAGCAGACAGGACCAAGAGACCCAGTACTTC. Amino acids: CASSRQDQETQYF.

The J gene is TRBJ2-1, the V gene TRBV28; 8 bases line up with TRBD2. Trimming cost V 2 bases and J 6 bases; bases outside gene matches: 6. CDR1 MDHEN and CDR2 SYDVKM come from the germline V gene. The CDR3 totals 15 residues. The CDR3 loop is CASSLVGGGSNEQFF. The CDR3 nucleotides are TGTGCCAGCAGTTTAGTTGGCGGGGGGTCCAATGAGCAGTTCTTC.